A selection of T cell receptor beta chains follows, all from one sample in a study of human T cells and chemical hapten exposure. A single record per CDR3 protein comes from TCRdb applying MiXCR to the RACE reads. The sample shows hundreds of thousands of distinct CDR3 sequences, about 6% of them seen only once. Sequencing used whole blood, obtained in connection with sensitization to the hapten diphenylcyclopropenone (DPC). The receptors here all came from a woman younger than 35 with alopecia areata. Some clones in this sample may be carry-over from other donors' samples. Each CDR3 is given with its conserved first and last residue. The D gene is left open where the match is weak. The size entry is marked missing in some rows and otherwise reads once, few, many or a size class.

.	.	TRBJ2-2	TRBV7-6	TGTGCCAGCAGCTTAGTATTATTCGCGTCGGGGGCCACCGGGGAGCTGTTTTTT	CASSLVLFASGATGELFF
TRBD1	many	TRBJ1-1	TRBV6-1	TGTGCCAGCAATAGAGGGGGCAACGCTTTCTTT	CASNRGGNAFF
.	many	TRBJ2-2	TRBV12-3/TRBV12-4	TGTGCCAGCAGCCACAGTACCGGGGAGCTGTTTTTT	CASSHSTGELFF
.	few	TRBJ2-7	TRBV12-3/TRBV12-4	TGTGCCAGCAGTTTTAGGCGATCCTACGAGCAGTACTTC	CASSFRRSYEQYF
.	.	TRBJ1-2	TRBV12-3/TRBV12-4	TGTGCCAGCAGGGCGGGCTATGGCTACACCTTC	CASRAGYGYTF
.	.	TRBJ1-1	TRBV6-1	TGTGCCAGCAGTGAAGACGTAGGGCCTGAAGCTTTCTTT	CASSEDVGPEAFF
.	many	TRBJ2-1	TRBV5-5	TGTGCCAGCAGCTTACATAAGCAATCACCCTACAATGAGCAGTTCTTC	CASSLHKQSPYNEQFF
.	.	TRBJ2-2	TRBV11-1	TGTGCCAGCAGCTTAGCCGGACAGTACACCGGGGAGCTGTTTTTT	CASSLAGQYTGELFF
.	.	TRBJ2-1	TRBV2	TGTGCCAGCAGTGAGCGGTGGGACAATGAGCAGTTCTTC	CASSERWDNEQFF
TRBD2	.	TRBJ2-3	TRBV29-1	TGCAGCGTGAACCTAGCGGGGGGCACAGATACGCAGTATTTT	CSVNLAGGTDTQYF
.	.	TRBJ2-3	TRBV18	TGTGCCAGCTCACGGGACTCCGTTACAGATACGCAGTATTTT	CASSRDSVTDTQYF
.	few	TRBJ1-3	TRBV7-9	TGTGCCAGCAGCTTCCCAAGCTCTGGAAACACCATATATTTT	CASSFPSSGNTIYF
.	many	TRBJ1-5	TRBV12-3/TRBV12-4	TGTGCCAGCAGTTTAGCCAGGGGAGCCCAGCCCCAGCATTTT	CASSLARGAQPQHF
.	few	TRBJ1-2	TRBV6-1	TGTGCCAGCAGTGAAGCGGGCGGCTATGGCTACACCTTC	CASSEAGGYGYTF
.	few	TRBJ1-5	TRBV24-1	TGTGCCACCAGTGATTCCAGGGGAGGGGATCAGCCCCAGCATTTT	CATSDSRGGDQPQHF
.	.	TRBJ1-1	TRBV7-2	TGTGCCAGCAGCGCTGGACAGTCCACTGAAGCTTTCTTT	CASSAGQSTEAFF
.	.	TRBJ1-4	TRBV7-6	TGTGCCAGCAGCTCCCCGCGGAGGGCGGAAAAACTGTTTTTT	CASSSPRRAEKLFF
TRBD2	.	TRBJ2-1	TRBV7-2	TGTGCCAGCGGGAAGCGGGGGGCTTACACTGAGCAGTTCTTC	CASGKRGAYTEQFF
.	many	TRBJ1-5	TRBV5-1	TGCGCCAGCAGCTTGGGACCTTCGGGAGCCCAGCCCCAGCATTTT	CASSLGPSGAQPQHF
.	many	TRBJ1-5	TRBV28	TGTGCCAGCAGTTTGGTGATCCGGGGCAATCAGCCCCAGCATTTT	CASSLVIRGNQPQHF
TRBD1	many	TRBJ1-6	TRBV6-5	TGTGCCAGCAGCAGAGCAGGGGGAGGATCACCCCTCCACTTT	CASSRAGGGSPLHF
.	.	TRBJ1-2	TRBV7-9	TGTGCCAGCAGCTTCGGGCCGCTTGCTAACTATGGCTACACCTTC	CASSFGPLANYGYTF
.	few	TRBJ2-7	TRBV7-2	TGTGCCAGCAGCCCTCACAGAGAGGGCTGGGGGCAGTACTTC	CASSPHREGWGQYF
.	few	TRBJ2-7	TRBV4-2	TGTGCCAGCAGCCAAGTTAGCGGGCAGGGGGGAATCCGCGAGCAGTACTTC	CASSQVSGQGGIREQYF
.	.	TRBJ1-6	TRBV3-1	TGTGCCAGCAGCCAAGTAAAGGGTGTAGGCTCACCCCTCCACTTT	CASSQVKGVGSPLHF
.	few	TRBJ2-3	TRBV5-1	TGCGCCAGCAGCTTGGGGACTAAAAGGCCAGATACGCAGTATTTT	CASSLGTKRPDTQYF
TRBD1	many	TRBJ1-5	TRBV7-8	TGTGCCAGCAGCTTAAGAGACAGGGAGGGACAGCCCCAGCATTTT	CASSLRDREGQPQHF
.	many	TRBJ1-2	TRBV27	TGTGCCAGCCCGGGGGAAAGCACGACAGGAGCCACCTATGGCTACACCTTC	CASPGESTTGATYGYTF
.	many	TRBJ1-2	TRBV6-1	TGTGCCAGCAGTAGGAACAGGGTCTATGGCTACACCTTC	CASSRNRVYGYTF
.	few	TRBJ1-2	TRBV6-2/TRBV6-3	TGTGCCAGCAGTTACGGTCTTCTCAACTATGGCTACACCTTC	CASSYGLLNYGYTF
TRBD1	.	TRBJ2-2	TRBV29-1	TGCAGCGTTTCAATACAGGGGGCGGTCACCGGGGAGCTGTTTTTT	CSVSIQGAVTGELFF
TRBD1	few	TRBJ1-5	TRBV24-1	TGTGCCACCAGTGGGACAGGAGACAATCAGCCCCAGCATTTT	CATSGTGDNQPQHF
.	many	TRBJ2-5	TRBV27	TGTGCCAGCAACGGGGAGACCCAGTACTTC	CASNGETQYF
.	many	TRBJ2-7	TRBV5-1	TGCGCCAGCAGCTTAAGCCCAGCAGGCCCCTCCTACGAGCAGTACTTC	CASSLSPAGPSYEQYF
TRBD1	many	TRBJ1-1	TRBV7-2	TGTGCCAGCAGCGCCCTCCCTGGGACAGGGTATAAGGCTGAAGCTTTCTTT	CASSALPGTGYKAEAFF
.	many	TRBJ1-5	TRBV7-9	TGTGCCAGCAGCTTAGCAGGCTCATTCATTAGCAATCAGCCCCAGCATTTT	CASSLAGSFISNQPQHF
.	.	TRBJ1-2	TRBV12-3/TRBV12-4	TGTGCCAGCAGTTTTGGAGGTAATGGCTACACCTTC	CASSFGGNGYTF
.	few	TRBJ2-2	TRBV6-5	TGTGCCAGCAGTTATCCGAACACCGGGGAGCTGTTTTTT	CASSYPNTGELFF
TRBD2	many	TRBJ2-7	TRBV20-1	TGCAGTGCTAGAGATCAATGGGGGACTAGGTCCTACGAGCAGTACTTC	CSARDQWGTRSYEQYF
.	few	TRBJ2-5	TRBV6-2/TRBV6-3	TGTGCCAGCAGTTACTCCTACCAGACCCAGTACTTC	CASSYSYQTQYF
TRBD1	many	TRBJ1-2	TRBV5-6	TGTGCCAGCAGTTCGGACAGGGGGCGGAATGGCTACACCTTC	CASSSDRGRNGYTF
TRBD1	many	TRBJ2-7	TRBV25-1	TGTGCCAGCAGTACCCCGGGACAGGGGTACGAGCAGTACTTC	CASSTPGQGYEQYF
.	.	TRBJ2-7	TRBV5-1	TGCGCCAGCAGCGACGGAGATAGGGCAGGCGAGCAGTACTTC	CASSDGDRAGEQYF
.	many	TRBJ1-5	TRBV20-1	TGCAGTGCGGACCTCAGGGGTGTCAATCAGCCCCAGCATTTT	CSADLRGVNQPQHF
.	many	TRBJ1-2	TRBV29-1	TGCAGCGTTCAGTGGGAGGATGGCTACACCTTC	CSVQWEDGYTF
TRBD2	many	TRBJ2-3	TRBV20-1	TGCAGTGCTAGCAGCGAGGGGACTAGCGGTGCAGATACGCAGTATTTT	CSASSEGTSGADTQYF
.	.	TRBJ2-5	TRBV5-4	TGTGCCAGCAGCTTCATGAAGACCCAGTACTTC	CASSFMKTQYF
TRBD1	many	TRBJ1-4	TRBV7-9	TGTGCCAGCAGCTCAGACAGGGGGAAACTGTTTTTT	CASSSDRGKLFF
.	.	TRBJ2-2	TRBV18	TGTGCCAGCTATTCTCTTCCACCCGGCGGGGAGCTGTTTTTT	CASYSLPPGGELFF
.	many	TRBJ1-1	TRBV9	TGTGCCAGCAGCGCCGGTTCCCCGAACACTGAAGCTTTCTTT	CASSAGSPNTEAFF
.	.	TRBJ2-5	TRBV5-1	TGCGCCAGCAGCTTGGCCGAGGGCCGAGAGACCCAGTACTTC	CASSLAEGRETQYF
TRBD1	few	TRBJ1-3	TRBV14	TGTGCCAGCAGCCCCAGGGGGTTTGGAAACACCATATATTTT	CASSPRGFGNTIYF
.	.	TRBJ2-6	TRBV11-2	TGTGCCAGCAGCTCGATGGGAAAGGTTGGGGCCAACGTCCTGACTTTC	CASSSMGKVGANVLTF
.	.	TRBJ1-1	TRBV5-1	TGCGCCAGCAGCTTGGTATCCGCCACTAACACTGAAGCTTTCTTT	CASSLVSATNTEAFF
.	.	TRBJ1-6	TRBV10-3	TGTGCCATCAGTGCGACGGACAGTACCAATTCACCCCTCCACTTT	CAISATDSTNSPLHF
.	many	TRBJ1-1	TRBV6-5	TGTGCCAGCAGTTCTCAACAGGAGAATGAAGCTTTCTTT	CASSSQQENEAFF
.	many	TRBJ1-2	TRBV7-9	TGTGCCAGCAGCTCTCCAAAAGGCACATGGTCTGGCTACACCTTC	CASSSPKGTWSGYTF
.	many	TRBJ1-6	TRBV20-1	TGCAGTGCTAGAGAATGGGCCCCTTCACCCCTCCACTTT	CSAREWAPSPLHF
.	few	TRBJ2-5	TRBV7-3	TGTGCCAGCAGCCTCCCGGGGCAGACCCAGTACTTC	CASSLPGQTQYF